A selection of T cell receptor beta chains follows, all from one sample in a study of identical twins. TCRdb reprocessed the 5' RACE reads via MiXCR and lists one record per CDR3 protein. The sample records hundreds of thousands of distinct CDR3 sequences, 20% to 25% being singletons. These same data were also listed under a study on T cells expressing NK-cell markers.

What was sequenced was CD4+ T cells sorted from blood. Receptor source: a woman aged 18-29 years in good health. Each CDR3 is given with its conserved first and last residue. The order of the fields is V gene, J gene, CDR3 protein.

>TRBV18|TRBJ2-1
CASSLGTPNNNEQFF
>TRBV20-1|TRBJ1-2
CSARDRSYGYTF
>TRBV5-1|TRBJ1-1
CASSLALAGGSTEAFF
>TRBV7-2|TRBJ2-7
CASSLGQGITYEQYF
>TRBV14|TRBJ2-1
CASKAGGSYNEQFF
>TRBV11-3|TRBJ1-1
CASSYGMNTEAFF
>TRBV20-1|TRBJ2-5
CSARALGTGARLETQYF
>TRBV30|TRBJ2-1
CAWSVLVTYNEQFF
>TRBV7-2|TRBJ2-7
CASGREISYEQYF
>TRBV20-1|TRBJ2-7
CSAPVDRENEQYF
>TRBV10-3|TRBJ2-1
CAITTGTANNEQFF
>TRBV20-1|TRBJ1-2
CSARAGGASYGYTF
>TRBV12-3/TRBV12-4|TRBJ2-5
CASSIMGQGARETQYF
>TRBV6-1|TRBJ2-2
CASSPPFDTGELFF
>TRBV5-1|TRBJ1-1
CASSLELNTEAFF
>TRBV10-3|TRBJ1-6
CAIRGDLNSPLHF
>TRBV7-9|TRBJ1-2
CASSSSIHGYTF
>TRBV20-1|TRBJ2-1
CSARQLNEQFF
>TRBV4-3|TRBJ2-5
CASSRGAARETQYF
>TRBV25-1|TRBJ2-3
CASSSQYF
>TRBV30|TRBJ2-3
CAWRTSGRFTDTQYF
>TRBV6-1|TRBJ2-7
CASRRGQSSYEQYF
>TRBV29-1|TRBJ2-1
CSVESGAGDKYNEQFF
>TRBV7-3|TRBJ2-7
CASSLSHGYEQYF
>TRBV5-1|TRBJ1-2
CASSQQTGTGSGYTF
>TRBV20-1|TRBJ2-3
CSASGVDTQYF
>TRBV10-3|TRBJ1-5
CAISEEGGIAQPQHF
>TRBV7-9|TRBJ2-1
CASSLALADTGEQFF
>TRBV4-3|TRBJ2-7
CASSQGWAHNYEQYF
>TRBV6-1|TRBJ2-3
CASSGLAGGSTQYF
>TRBV7-9|TRBJ1-6
CASSSGTINSPLHF
>TRBV9|TRBJ2-5
CASSVDRGGRETQYF
>TRBV7-2|TRBJ1-4
CASSLAGTGIEKLFF
>TRBV9|TRBJ2-2
CASTRQLAGELFF
>TRBV12-3/TRBV12-4|TRBJ2-7
CASSLDRGLEQYF
>TRBV2|TRBJ2-2
CASGSGTDPGELFF
>TRBV20-1|TRBJ2-4
CSARDQALAKNIQYF